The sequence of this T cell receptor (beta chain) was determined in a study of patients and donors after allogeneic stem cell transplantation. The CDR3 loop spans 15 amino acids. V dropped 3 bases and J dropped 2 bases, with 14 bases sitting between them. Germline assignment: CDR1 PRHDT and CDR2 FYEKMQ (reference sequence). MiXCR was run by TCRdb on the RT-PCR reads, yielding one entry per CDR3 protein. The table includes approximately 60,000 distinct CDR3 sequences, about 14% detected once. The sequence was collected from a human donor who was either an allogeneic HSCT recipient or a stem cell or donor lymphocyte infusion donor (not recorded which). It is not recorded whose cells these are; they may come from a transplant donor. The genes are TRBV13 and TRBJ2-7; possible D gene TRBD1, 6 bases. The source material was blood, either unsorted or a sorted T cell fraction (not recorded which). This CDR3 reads CASSFVQGLAYEQYF. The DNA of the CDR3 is TGTGCCAGCAGCTTTGTACAGGGTCTCGCCTACGAGCAGTACTTC.